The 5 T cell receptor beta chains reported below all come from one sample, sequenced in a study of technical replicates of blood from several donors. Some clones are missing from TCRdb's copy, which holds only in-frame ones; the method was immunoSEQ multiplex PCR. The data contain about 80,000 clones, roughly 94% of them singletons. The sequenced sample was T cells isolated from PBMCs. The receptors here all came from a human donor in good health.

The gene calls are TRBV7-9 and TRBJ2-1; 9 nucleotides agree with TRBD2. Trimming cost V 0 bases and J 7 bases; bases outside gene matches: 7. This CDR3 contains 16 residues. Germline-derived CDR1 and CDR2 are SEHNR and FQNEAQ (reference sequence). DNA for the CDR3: TGTGCCAGCAGCTTAGCGGCGGGAGGGCCTCGGAATGAGCAGTTCTTC. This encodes CASSLAAGGPRNEQFF.

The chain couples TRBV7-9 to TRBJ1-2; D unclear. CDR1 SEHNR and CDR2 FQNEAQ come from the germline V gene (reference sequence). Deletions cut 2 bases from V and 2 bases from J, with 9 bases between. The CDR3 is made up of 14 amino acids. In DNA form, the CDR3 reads TGTGCCAGCAGCTTAAAAAGCCAAAACTATGGCTACACCTTC. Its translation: CASSLKSQNYGYTF.

The CDR3 DNA follows: TGTGCCAGCAGTGAAGTCAGCGGGATGGGCAATGAGCAGTTCTTC. As protein: CASSEVSGMGNEQFF. The chain uses TRBV6-1 and TRBJ2-1; TRBD2 agrees at 7 bases. V dropped 1 base and J dropped 6; count of bases not matched to a gene: 6. The CDR3 length is 15 residues. From germline, CDR1 is MNHNS and CDR2 SASEGT.

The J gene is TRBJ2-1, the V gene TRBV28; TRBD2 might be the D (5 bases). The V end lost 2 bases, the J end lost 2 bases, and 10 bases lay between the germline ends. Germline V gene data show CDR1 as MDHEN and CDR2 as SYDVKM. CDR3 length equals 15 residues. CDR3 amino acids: CASSLERRAYNEQFF. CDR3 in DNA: TGTGCCAGCAGTTTAGAACGGCGGGCCTACAATGAGCAGTTCTTC.

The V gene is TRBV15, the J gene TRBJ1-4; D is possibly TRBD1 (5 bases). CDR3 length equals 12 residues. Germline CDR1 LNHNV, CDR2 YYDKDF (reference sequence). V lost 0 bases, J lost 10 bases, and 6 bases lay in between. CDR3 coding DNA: TGTGCCACCAGCAGAGATAGGGGAAAACTGTTTTTT. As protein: CATSRDRGKLFF. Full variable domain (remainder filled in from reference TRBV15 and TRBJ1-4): DAMVIQNPRYQVTQFGKPVTLSCSQTLNHNVMYWYQQKSSQAPKLLFHYYDKDFNNEADTPDNFQSRRPNTSFCFLDIRSPGLGDTAMYLCATSRDRGKLFFGSGTQLSVL.